This T cell receptor (beta chain) was recovered during a study of OX40 agonist ivuxolimab in advanced cancers. On the study more broadly: Ivuxolimab, an antibody that agonizes OX40 (CD134), was administered to the patients. Study conclusions and caveats: Individuals who were partial responders at 0.1-3.0 mg/kg had clonal expansion that ranked among the lowest.

On this clone: No antigen is known for it.

There are 14 residues in the CDR3. The J segment lost 0 bases and the V segment lost 5 bases, leaving 3 bases of the junction unmatched. Germline CDR1 reads MNHEY; CDR2 reads SVGAGI. Sequencing used immunoSEQ multiplex PCR; TCRdb keeps in-frame clones, though not all of them. Of approximately 40,000 clones listed, 92% are singletons. Systemic immunosuppression or a history of autoimmune disease excluded patients. At baseline, cycle 4 day 1, and cycle 7 day 1, blood was sampled. This rearrangement joins TRBV6-5 to TRBJ2-7; 8 bases align to TRBD1. Sequenced material: CD4+ or CD8+ T cells sorted from blood, taken in a trial of the OX40 agonist ivuxolimab. The sequence was obtained from an adult with an advanced solid tumor such as melanoma, head and neck, liver or kidney cancer. In DNA form, the CDR3 reads TGTGCCAGCAGTCGACAGGGGTACTCCTACGAGCAGTACTTC. It encodes CASSRQGYSYEQYF.